The sample holds one count of the clone carrying this T cell receptor beta chain. These data come from a study of shared clonotypes between healthy human individuals. Study-wide context: Aged 18 to 49, the donors were two women and three men.

Assay used: immunoSEQ multiplex PCR; TCRdb lists only in-frame clones, some missing. The data contain roughly 500,000 clones, about 85% of them singletons. The sample comprised PBMCs. The receptor's source is a woman aged 35 to 49 in good health. Some clones in this sample may be carry-over from other donors' samples.

The CDR3 region is CASTVNFGQGSEKLFF. The CDR3 region has the DNA TGTGCCAGCACCGTAAACTTCGGACAGGGGAGTGAAAAACTGTTTTTT. The chain couples TRBV28 to TRBJ1-4; 9 bases are a match to TRBD1. CDR1 is MDHEN, CDR2 SYDVKM, per germline. J was trimmed by 7 bases and V by 7 bases; bases with no gene match: 13. CDR3 size: 16 residues.